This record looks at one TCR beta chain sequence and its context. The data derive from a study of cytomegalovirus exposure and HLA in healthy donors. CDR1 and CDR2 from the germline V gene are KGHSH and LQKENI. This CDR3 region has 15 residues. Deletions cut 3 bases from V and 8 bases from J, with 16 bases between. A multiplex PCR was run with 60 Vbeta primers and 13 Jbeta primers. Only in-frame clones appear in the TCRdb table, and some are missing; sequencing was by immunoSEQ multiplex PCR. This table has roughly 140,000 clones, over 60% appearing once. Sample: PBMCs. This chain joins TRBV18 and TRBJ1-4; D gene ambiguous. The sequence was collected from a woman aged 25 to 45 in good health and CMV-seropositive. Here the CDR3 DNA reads TGTGCCAGCTCACCCGACCTAGCTGGGAGCGAAAAACTGTTTTTT. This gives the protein CASSPDLAGSEKLFF.